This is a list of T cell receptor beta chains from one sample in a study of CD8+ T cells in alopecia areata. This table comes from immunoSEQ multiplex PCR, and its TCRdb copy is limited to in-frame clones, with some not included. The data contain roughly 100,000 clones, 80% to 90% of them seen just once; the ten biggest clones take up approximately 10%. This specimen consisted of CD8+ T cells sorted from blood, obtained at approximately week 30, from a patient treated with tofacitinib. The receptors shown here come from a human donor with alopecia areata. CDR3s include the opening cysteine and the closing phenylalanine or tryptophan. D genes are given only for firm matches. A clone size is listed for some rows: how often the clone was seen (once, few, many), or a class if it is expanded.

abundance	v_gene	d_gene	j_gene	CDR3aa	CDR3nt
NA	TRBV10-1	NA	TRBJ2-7	CASSGTAPYEQYF	TGCGCCAGCAGTGGGACGGCGCCCTACGAGCAGTACTTC
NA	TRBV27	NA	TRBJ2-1	CASSLRSDVGEQFF	TGTGCCAGCAGTTTGCGATCGGACGTCGGTGAGCAGTTCTTC
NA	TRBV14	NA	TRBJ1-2	CASSQPGQANYGYTF	TGTGCCAGCAGCCAACCGGGACAAGCTAACTATGGCTACACCTTC
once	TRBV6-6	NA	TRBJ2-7	CASTLPGPDYEQYF	TGTGCCAGCACACTACCGGGTCCCGACTACGAGCAGTACTTC
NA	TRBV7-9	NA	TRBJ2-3	CASSLVGGTDTQYF	TGTGCCAGCAGCTTAGTGGGGGGCACAGATACGCAGTATTTT
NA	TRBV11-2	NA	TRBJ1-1	CASSLGGGDTEAFF	TGTGCCAGCAGCTTGGGGGGTGGCGACACTGAAGCTTTCTTT
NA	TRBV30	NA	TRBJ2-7	CASRLRDKYEQYF	TGTGCCTCCCGACTCCGGGACAAATACGAGCAGTACTTC
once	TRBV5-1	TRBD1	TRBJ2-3	CASSKTNQRDRFTDTQYF	TGCGCCAGCAGCAAGACTAATCAACGGGACAGATTCACAGATACGCAGTATTTT
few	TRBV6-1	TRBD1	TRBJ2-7	CASRTRDRGQSEQYF	TGTGCCAGCAGGACCCGGGACAGGGGGCAAAGCGAGCAGTACTTC
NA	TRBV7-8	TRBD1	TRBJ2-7	CASSFQTGTGGWYEQYF	TGTGCCAGCAGCTTTCAAACCGGGACAGGGGGCTGGTACGAGCAGTACTTC
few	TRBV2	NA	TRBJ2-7	CASFRGTSEQYF	TGTGCCAGCTTTCGGGGCACCTCCGAGCAGTACTTC
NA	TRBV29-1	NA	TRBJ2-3	CSLLRLPPGDTQYF	TGCAGCCTATTGAGACTACCGCCGGGGGATACGCAGTATTTT
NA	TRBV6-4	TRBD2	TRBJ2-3	CASSEAASGADTQYF	TGTGCCAGCAGTGAAGCCGCTAGCGGCGCAGATACGCAGTATTTT
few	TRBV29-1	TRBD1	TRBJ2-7	CSVGTGAYEQYF	TGCAGCGTTGGGACAGGGGCCTACGAGCAGTACTTC
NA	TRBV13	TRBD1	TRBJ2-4	CASSSNPGQGTIQYF	TGTGCCAGCAGCTCCAATCCTGGACAGGGAACCATTCAGTACTTC
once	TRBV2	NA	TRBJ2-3	CASSNPGLGDTQYF	TGTGCCAGCAGTAACCCCGGACTGGGAGATACGCAGTATTTT
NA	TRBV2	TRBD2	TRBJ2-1	CASSVKGSGSSYNEQFF	TGTGCCAGCAGTGTTAAGGGTAGCGGGAGTTCGTACAATGAGCAGTTCTTC
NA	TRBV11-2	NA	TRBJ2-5	CASSPGAGHQETQYF	TGTGCCAGCAGCCCAGGGGCGGGCCACCAAGAGACCCAGTACTTC
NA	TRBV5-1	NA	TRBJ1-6	CASFAGSYNSPLHF	TGCGCCAGCTTCGCGGGGTCCTATAATTCACCCCTCCACTTT
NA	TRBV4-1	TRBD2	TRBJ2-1	CASSQGTSDYNEQFF	TGCGCCAGCAGCCAAGGGACTAGCGATTACAATGAGCAGTTCTTC